This T cell receptor (beta chain) was found in a study of cytomegalovirus exposure and HLA in healthy donors (dated by TCRdb to between 2016 and 2019). About the full investigation: According to a later analysis, the approximately 120 validation repertoires were produced on the same platform as the 700 or so repertoires of the first cohort. The study aimed to test whether signatures of past pathogen exposure could be identified by cataloging public T cell receptors. In addition to the first cohort of 650 to 750 subjects, a separate validation cohort of 130 or so different subjects was used. The study combined high-throughput TCR immunosequencing, statistical association of individual TCRs with disease status, and machine learning to predict cytomegalovirus infection status. Study-wide conclusions, independent of this receptor: The study listed 150 to 200 TCR beta chains as associated with cytomegalovirus. Cytomegalovirus status was reported to be diagnosed by the classifier with high specificity and sensitivity in both the original and validation cohorts. A later analysis found that TCRs clustered in the first cohort also tended to co-occur in the approximately 120 validation repertoires, with 94% of cluster scores above 0. The authors suggested that the approach could potentially be generalized to other disease states and immunological phenotypes. A later analysis had no HLA typing for the validation cohort, so co-occurrence there was scored across all 130 or so repertoires. Three of the identified cytomegalovirus-associated TCR beta chains were confirmed in vitro to be specific for cytomegalovirus antigens. Across donors, most TCR sequences were observed very rarely, whereas some public TCRs were present in many individuals.

As for this clone: It has no known antigen specificity. No much larger clone exists at a distance of one base, and base qualities are not known.

Library prep was done by the immunoSEQ multiplex PCR assay. Under the source paper's analysis protocol: A statistical classification framework was built for diagnosing cytomegalovirus status from the catalog of TCR beta chain sequences. The immuneACCESS repertoire file appears here via TCRdb, limited to in-frame rearrangements. These files lack a portion of the clones; in checked studies, under half of the deficit traces to unresolved V genes, and the cause of the others is not known. Clonal size and the V and J genes are those of that table, whereas D and trimming came from the DNA. Recorded for this sample are roughly 60,000 clones; roughly 96% of them occurred a single time. The ten largest clones capture 5.8% of the sample. From the cysteine through the phenylalanine, the CDR3 covers 13 amino acids. Just CDR3 DNA is preserved here, 39 bases in frame from base 1. The V end gives up 8 bases and the J end 3 bases, leaving 7 bases in the junction not matched to a gene. CDR1 SGHTS and CDR2 YDEGEE are derived from the germline V gene.

Separate from the approximately 700-subject first cohort, the validation cohort of 120 subjects was the group to which the donors belonged. The clonotype comes from a woman aged 18-29 years in good health and CMV-seropositive. Sequenced sample: PBMCs. The chain is encoded by TRBV5-8 joined to TRBJ1-2, and 7 bases in between align with TRBD1. The CDR3 reads CASLGGADYGYTF. The DNA sequence is given as TGTGCCAGTTTAGGGGGCGCGGACTATGGCTACACCTTC.